This TCR beta chain was identified in a study of blood T cell repertoires in COVID-19. In terms of age and location, participants ranged from roughly 18 to 100 years and lived in 24 US areas. In assigning cohorts, the study relied on participant-reported clinical history. Profiling relied on immunoSEQ multiplex PCR, and the TCRdb table lists in-frame clones only, not all of them. The data hold about 220,000 clones, with almost 90% observed a single time. The CDR3 spans 14 residues. Germline loops: CDR1 SGHNT, CDR2 YYREEE (reference sequence). V lost 0 bases to trimming and J lost 4 bases; unmatched junction nucleotides: 1.

The receptor's source is a woman aged 45-59 years with acute COVID-19. The material sequenced was PBMCs or T cells enriched from blood (not recorded which). The chain joins TRBV5-4 to TRBJ1-2, with TRBD1 identical over 9 bases. CDR3 nucleotides: TGTGCCAGCAGCTTGGGGGACAGGGTCTATGGCTACACCTTC. Its protein is CASSLGDRVYGYTF.